The sequence of this T cell receptor (beta chain) was determined in a study of shared clonotypes between healthy human individuals. Study-wide findings and caveats: In contrast to clonotypes shared by all four donors, non-shared clonotypes had lower generation probabilities.

Comments on this clone: Its cognate antigen is unknown.

The authors ran the assay at deep level. Some clones are missing from TCRdb's copy, which holds only in-frame ones; the method was immunoSEQ multiplex PCR. The sample gives about 120,000 clones, over 65% of which show up once; roughly a quarter is in the top ten. Germline V gene data show CDR1 as SGHTS and CDR2 as YDEGEE. After removal of 9 bases from V and 0 bases from J, the junction contained 15 bases not matched to a gene. The CDR3 extends over 18 amino acids. V is TRBV5-8 and J is TRBJ2-6, with 7 bases identical to TRBD1. The sequence was obtained from a woman younger than 45 in good health. The sequenced sample consisted of memory CD8+ T cells sorted from blood. The subset was: CD45RO+ cells pooled with CCR7-negative TemRA cells. As DNA, the CDR3 is TGTGCCACACCCCCCCCCGGGACAGAATACTCTGGGGCCAACGTCCTGACTTTC. Its translation: CATPPPGTEYSGANVLTF.